A selection of T cell receptor beta chains follows, all from one sample in a study of blood T cell repertoires in COVID-19. Sequencing was performed with immunoSEQ multiplex PCR; in TCRdb, only in-frame clones are kept and a portion is missing. The sample comprises 85,000 to 95,000 clones, around nine tenths of which are singletons, and 4.9% rests with the top ten. Material: peripheral blood. The receptors originated from a woman older than 75 with acute or convalescent COVID-19. Both conserved end residues are part of each CDR3. Each record gives: J gene, V gene, clone size, D gene, CDR3 DNA, CDR3 protein. A D gene is named only where the DNA matches it firmly. Clone size is shown for a subset of rows, as once, few, many or a class of expanded clone.

J gene: TRBJ2-6
V gene: TRBV9
clone size: .
D gene: TRBD1
CDR3 DNA: TGTGCCAGCAGCGTGGACGACGGGGTTAGGGGGCCTGGGGCCAACGTCCTGACTTTC
CDR3 protein: CASSVDDGVRGPGANVLTF

J gene: TRBJ1-6
V gene: TRBV6-5
clone size: .
D gene: .
CDR3 DNA: TGTGCCAGCAGTTCTCTACAGGGAGGGTCACCCCTCCACTTT
CDR3 protein: CASSSLQGGSPLHF

J gene: TRBJ2-3
V gene: TRBV5-6
clone size: .
D gene: .
CDR3 DNA: TGTGCCAGCAGCTTGCCTGGAGGGCAATATACGCAGTATTTT
CDR3 protein: CASSLPGGQYTQYF

J gene: TRBJ2-3
V gene: TRBV7-3
clone size: .
D gene: TRBD2
CDR3 DNA: TGTGCCACCAGCGGGGGGTCCACAGATACGCAGTATTTT
CDR3 protein: CATSGGSTDTQYF

J gene: TRBJ1-2
V gene: TRBV27
clone size: .
D gene: .
CDR3 DNA: TGTGCCGCGGGACGGTCGGTGGGCTATGGCTACACCTTC
CDR3 protein: CAAGRSVGYGYTF

J gene: TRBJ2-2
V gene: TRBV5-1
clone size: once
D gene: TRBD1
CDR3 DNA: TGCGCCAGCAGCTTGACGGTCGGGGACAGTGGACCCGGGGAGCTGTTTTTT
CDR3 protein: CASSLTVGDSGPGELFF

J gene: TRBJ1-1
V gene: TRBV5-1
clone size: .
D gene: TRBD1
CDR3 DNA: TGCGCCAGCAGCCCCGGACAGGGTTTGAACACTGAAGCTTTCTTT
CDR3 protein: CASSPGQGLNTEAFF

J gene: TRBJ1-5
V gene: TRBV6-5
clone size: few
D gene: .
CDR3 DNA: TGTGCCAGCAGTTACACGGCGGGTACGGGCCAGCCCCAGCATTTT
CDR3 protein: CASSYTAGTGQPQHF

J gene: TRBJ1-5
V gene: TRBV4-2
clone size: .
D gene: .
CDR3 DNA: TGTGCCAGCAGCCAAGTCGCGGGGCAGAATCAGCCCCAGCATTTT
CDR3 protein: CASSQVAGQNQPQHF

J gene: TRBJ2-3
V gene: TRBV7-2
clone size: .
D gene: TRBD2
CDR3 DNA: TGTGCCAGCAGCTACCGGGACTATGGCGATACGCAGTATTTT
CDR3 protein: CASSYRDYGDTQYF

J gene: TRBJ1-4
V gene: TRBV19
clone size: .
D gene: TRBD1
CDR3 DNA: TGTGCCAGTACCCTCCAGGGGGCAATGACTAATGAAAAACTGTTTTTT
CDR3 protein: CASTLQGAMTNEKLFF

J gene: TRBJ2-2
V gene: TRBV9
clone size: .
D gene: TRBD2
CDR3 DNA: TGTGCCAGCAAGACTGGGACTAGCGGTTCCGGGGAGCTGTTTTTT
CDR3 protein: CASKTGTSGSGELFF

J gene: TRBJ1-1
V gene: TRBV6-2/TRBV6-3
clone size: .
D gene: TRBD1
CDR3 DNA: TGTGCCAGCAGCCTGGACAGGGGTGAAGCTTTCTTT
CDR3 protein: CASSLDRGEAFF

J gene: TRBJ1-2
V gene: TRBV7-3
clone size: .
D gene: .
CDR3 DNA: TGTGCCAGCAGCTTACGGGGAGGGGGTAACTATGGCTACACCTTC
CDR3 protein: CASSLRGGGNYGYTF

J gene: TRBJ2-1
V gene: TRBV5-1
clone size: .
D gene: TRBD1
CDR3 DNA: TGCGCCAGCAGCATTGGGGGGACAGGATCGAATGAGCAGTTCTTC
CDR3 protein: CASSIGGTGSNEQFF

J gene: TRBJ2-7
V gene: TRBV7-2
clone size: .
D gene: TRBD1
CDR3 DNA: TGTGCCAGCAGCTTAGGCCCGGGACAGGGGGGCTACGAGCAGTACTTC
CDR3 protein: CASSLGPGQGGYEQYF

J gene: TRBJ2-1
V gene: TRBV19
clone size: .
D gene: TRBD1
CDR3 DNA: TGTGCCAGTAGTAGGGACAGGGGGGATGAGCAGTTCTTC
CDR3 protein: CASSRDRGDEQFF

J gene: TRBJ1-2
V gene: TRBV6-1
clone size: .
D gene: .
CDR3 DNA: TGTGCCAGCAGTGATAACCCAGGAACCTATGGCTACACCTTC
CDR3 protein: CASSDNPGTYGYTF

J gene: TRBJ2-3
V gene: TRBV12-3/TRBV12-4
clone size: once
D gene: .
CDR3 DNA: TGTGCCAGCAGTCGGGACTTTACAGATACGCAGTATTTT
CDR3 protein: CASSRDFTDTQYF

J gene: TRBJ1-6
V gene: TRBV6-5
clone size: .
D gene: .
CDR3 DNA: TGTGCCAGCAGCGGGGCGGGACATTCACCCCTCCACTTT
CDR3 protein: CASSGAGHSPLHF

J gene: TRBJ1-2
V gene: TRBV27
clone size: .
D gene: .
CDR3 DNA: TGTGCCAGCAGTTTGTGGGCAGGTTATAACTATGGCTACACCTTC
CDR3 protein: CASSLWAGYNYGYTF

J gene: TRBJ2-7
V gene: TRBV6-6
clone size: .
D gene: TRBD2
CDR3 DNA: TGTGCCAGCAGTTATACTAGCGCCTCCTACGAGCAGTACTTC
CDR3 protein: CASSYTSASYEQYF

J gene: TRBJ2-7
V gene: TRBV6-5
clone size: .
D gene: TRBD1
CDR3 DNA: TGTGCCAGCAGTCCTCCGGAGACAGGGAGAAACGAGCAGTACTTC
CDR3 protein: CASSPPETGRNEQYF

J gene: TRBJ2-2
V gene: TRBV19
clone size: few
D gene: TRBD2
CDR3 DNA: TGTGCCAGTACTCGGACTAGCGGGAGTTCCGGGGAGCTGTTTTTT
CDR3 protein: CASTRTSGSSGELFF

J gene: TRBJ2-7
V gene: TRBV5-5
clone size: .
D gene: .
CDR3 DNA: TGTGCCAGCAGCTTGGTAGGGACAAAGTACGAGCAGTACTTC
CDR3 protein: CASSLVGTKYEQYF

J gene: TRBJ1-1
V gene: TRBV6-4
clone size: few
D gene: .
CDR3 DNA: TGTGCCAGCAGTCCGGAGGTCAACACTGAAGCTTTCTTT
CDR3 protein: CASSPEVNTEAFF

J gene: TRBJ1-3
V gene: TRBV18
clone size: .
D gene: .
CDR3 DNA: TGTGCCAGCTCGTCCGGGGGGAGCTCTGGAAACACCATATATTTT
CDR3 protein: CASSSGGSSGNTIYF

J gene: TRBJ2-4
V gene: TRBV19
clone size: .
D gene: .
CDR3 DNA: TGTGCCAGTAGTCCCGGGACATTGGGCATTCAGTACTTC
CDR3 protein: CASSPGTLGIQYF

J gene: TRBJ2-4
V gene: TRBV15
clone size: once
D gene: .
CDR3 DNA: TGTGCCACCAGCAGACTAACTCCCGGGACACCGAAAAACATTCAGTACTTC
CDR3 protein: CATSRLTPGTPKNIQYF

J gene: TRBJ1-1
V gene: TRBV18
clone size: .
D gene: TRBD1
CDR3 DNA: TGTGCCAGCTCACCACGGGGCAGGGGGGACACTGAAGCTTTCTTT
CDR3 protein: CASSPRGRGDTEAFF

J gene: TRBJ1-1
V gene: TRBV18
clone size: .
D gene: .
CDR3 DNA: TGTGCCAGCTCACCAGACCTGAGGATCACTGAAGCTTTCTTT
CDR3 protein: CASSPDLRITEAFF

J gene: TRBJ2-5
V gene: TRBV18
clone size: .
D gene: TRBD2
CDR3 DNA: TGTGCCAGCTCACCCGTACCCGGACGGGGGGGCGTAGAGACCCAGTACTTC
CDR3 protein: CASSPVPGRGGVETQYF

J gene: TRBJ1-2
V gene: TRBV4-2
clone size: .
D gene: TRBD1
CDR3 DNA: TGTGCCAGCAGCCAAGAACCCCTGGCCGGACAGGGGATGGGCTACACCTTC
CDR3 protein: CASSQEPLAGQGMGYTF

J gene: TRBJ1-6
V gene: TRBV6-1
clone size: .
D gene: .
CDR3 DNA: TGTGCCAGCAGTGAGAAGTTTTGGGACAAGGACCGTTATAATTCACCCCTCCACTTT
CDR3 protein: CASSEKFWDKDRYNSPLHF

J gene: TRBJ2-2
V gene: TRBV2
clone size: .
D gene: .
CDR3 DNA: TGTGCCAGCAGTCTTAGGGGAGGCGGGGAGCTGTTTTTT
CDR3 protein: CASSLRGGGELFF

J gene: TRBJ2-3
V gene: TRBV7-9
clone size: .
D gene: TRBD2
CDR3 DNA: TGTGCCAGCAGCCGTTATGGGCGGGAGGAAGCAGATACGCAGTATTTT
CDR3 protein: CASSRYGREEADTQYF

J gene: TRBJ1-6
V gene: TRBV14
clone size: .
D gene: .
CDR3 DNA: TGTGCCAGCAGCCAAGATCTTGGACAGACTTATTCACCCCTCCACTTT
CDR3 protein: CASSQDLGQTYSPLHF